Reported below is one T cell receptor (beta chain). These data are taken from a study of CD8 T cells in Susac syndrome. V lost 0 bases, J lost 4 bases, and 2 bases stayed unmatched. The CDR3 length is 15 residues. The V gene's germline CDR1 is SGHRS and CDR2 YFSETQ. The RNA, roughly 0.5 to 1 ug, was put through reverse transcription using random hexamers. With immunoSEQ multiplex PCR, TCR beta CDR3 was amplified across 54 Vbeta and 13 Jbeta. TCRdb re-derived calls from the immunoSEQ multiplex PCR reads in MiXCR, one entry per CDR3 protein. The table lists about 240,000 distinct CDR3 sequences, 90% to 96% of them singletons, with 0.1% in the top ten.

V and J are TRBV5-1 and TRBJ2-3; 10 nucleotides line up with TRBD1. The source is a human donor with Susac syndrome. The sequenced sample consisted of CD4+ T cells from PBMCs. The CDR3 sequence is CASSLVGQGPDTQYF. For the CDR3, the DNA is TGCGCCAGCAGCTTGGTGGGACAGGGGCCAGATACGCAGTATTTT.